This T cell receptor beta chain was sequenced for a study of T cells after yellow fever vaccination. This clonotype was recorded many times. Its target is not known. The CDR3 covers 13 residues. Germline V gives CDR1 MNHEY, CDR2 SVGEGT. Trimming shortened V by 7 bases and J by 7 bases, and 13 bases separated the two germline ends. General study findings and limits: Abundant clonotypes from the bulk population could have been carried over as contaminants into FACS-sorted repertoires.

MiXCR, applied by TCRdb to the 5' RACE reads, yields one record per CDR3 protein. The data show some 200,000 distinct CDR3 sequences, with 9.5% to 12% seen just once and 35% to 40% held by the top ten. Here the sequenced sample was CD8+ T cells sorted from PBMCs, taken 15 days after the yellow fever booster vaccination. This chain links TRBV6-2 or TRBV6-3 with TRBJ2-2; weak D call: TRBD1 (6 bases). The sequence came from a man aged 18 to 29 who received the YFV17D yellow fever vaccine. In DNA, the CDR3 is TGTGCCAGCACCCAGGGGACGGTCGGGGAGCTGTTTTTT. This translates into CASTQGTVGELFF.